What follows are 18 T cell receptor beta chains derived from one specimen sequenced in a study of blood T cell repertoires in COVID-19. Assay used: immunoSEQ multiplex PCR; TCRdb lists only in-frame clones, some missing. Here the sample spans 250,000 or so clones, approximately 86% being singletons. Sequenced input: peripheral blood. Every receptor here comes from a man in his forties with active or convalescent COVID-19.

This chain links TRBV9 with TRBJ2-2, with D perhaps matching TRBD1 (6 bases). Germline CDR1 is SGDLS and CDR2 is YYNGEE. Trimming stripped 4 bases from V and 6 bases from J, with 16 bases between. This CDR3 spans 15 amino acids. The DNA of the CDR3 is TGTGCCAGCAGCCGGACAGTGTACTCCTCCGGGGAGCTGTTTTTT. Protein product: CASSRTVYSSGELFF.

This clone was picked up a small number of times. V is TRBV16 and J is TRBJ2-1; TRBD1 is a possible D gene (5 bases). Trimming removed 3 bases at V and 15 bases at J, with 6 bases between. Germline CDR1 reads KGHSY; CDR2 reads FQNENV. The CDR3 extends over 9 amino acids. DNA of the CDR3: TGTGCCAGCAGCCATCAGGGGTTCTTC. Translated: CASSHQGFF.

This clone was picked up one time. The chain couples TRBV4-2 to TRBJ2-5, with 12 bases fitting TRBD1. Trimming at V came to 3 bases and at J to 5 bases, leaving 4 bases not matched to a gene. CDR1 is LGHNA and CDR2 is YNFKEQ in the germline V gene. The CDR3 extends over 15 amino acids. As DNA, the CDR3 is TGTGCCAGCAGCCAGGGACAGGGGGCAGGTGAGACCCAGTACTTC. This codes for CASSQGQGAGETQYF.

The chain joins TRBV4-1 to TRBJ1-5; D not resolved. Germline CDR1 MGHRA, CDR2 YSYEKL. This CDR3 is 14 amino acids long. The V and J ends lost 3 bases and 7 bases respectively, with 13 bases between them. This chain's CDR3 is CASSQEEGSQPQHF. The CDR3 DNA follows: TGCGCCAGCAGCCAGGAGGAGGGAAGCCAGCCCCAGCATTTT.

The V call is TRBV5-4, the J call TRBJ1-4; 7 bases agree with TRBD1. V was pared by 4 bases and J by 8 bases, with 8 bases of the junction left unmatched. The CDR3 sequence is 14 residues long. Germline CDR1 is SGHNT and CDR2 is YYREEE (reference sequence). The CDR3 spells CASSLQGSQEKLFF. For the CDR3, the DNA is TGTGCCAGCAGCCTACAGGGGTCTCAAGAAAAACTGTTTTTT.

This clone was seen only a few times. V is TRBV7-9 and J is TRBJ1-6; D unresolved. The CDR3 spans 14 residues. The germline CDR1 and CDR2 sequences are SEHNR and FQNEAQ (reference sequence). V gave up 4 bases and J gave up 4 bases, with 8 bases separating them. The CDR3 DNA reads TGTGCCAGCAGCTCGGACTCGTATAATTCACCCCTCCACTTT. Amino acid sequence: CASSSDSYNSPLHF.

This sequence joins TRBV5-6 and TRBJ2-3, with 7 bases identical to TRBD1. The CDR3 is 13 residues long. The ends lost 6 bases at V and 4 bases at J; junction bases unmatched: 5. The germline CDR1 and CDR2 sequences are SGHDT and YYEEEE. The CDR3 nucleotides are TGTGCCAGCAAGCAGGGGGTAGCAGATACGCAGTATTTT. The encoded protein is CASKQGVADTQYF.

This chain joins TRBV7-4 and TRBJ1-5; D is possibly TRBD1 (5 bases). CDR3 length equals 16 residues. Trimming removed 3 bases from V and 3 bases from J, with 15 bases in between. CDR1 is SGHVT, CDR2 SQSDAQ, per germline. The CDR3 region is CASSFGGRGFNQPQHF. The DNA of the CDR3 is TGTGCCAGCAGCTTTGGAGGGAGGGGATTCAATCAGCCCCAGCATTTT.

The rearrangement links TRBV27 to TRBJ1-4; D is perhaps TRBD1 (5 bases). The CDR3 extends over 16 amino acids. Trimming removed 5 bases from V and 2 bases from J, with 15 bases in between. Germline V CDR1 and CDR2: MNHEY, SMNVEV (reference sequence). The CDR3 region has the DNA TGTGCCAGCAGTCCGGGTTTCGGGGGGACTAATGAAAAACTGTTTTTT. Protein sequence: CASSPGFGGTNEKLFF.

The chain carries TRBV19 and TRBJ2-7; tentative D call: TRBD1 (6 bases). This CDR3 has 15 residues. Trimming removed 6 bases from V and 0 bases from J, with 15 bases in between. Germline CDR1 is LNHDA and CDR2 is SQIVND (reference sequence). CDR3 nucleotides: TGTGCCAGTAGCGCCCGGGACACATACTCCTACGAGCAGTACTTC. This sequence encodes CASSARDTYSYEQYF.

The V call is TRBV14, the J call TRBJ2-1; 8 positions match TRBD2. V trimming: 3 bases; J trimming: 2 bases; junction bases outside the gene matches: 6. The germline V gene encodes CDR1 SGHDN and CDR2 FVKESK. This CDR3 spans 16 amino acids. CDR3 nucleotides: TGTGCCAGCAGCCACATAGCGGGATCTACCTACAATGAGCAGTTCTTC. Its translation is CASSHIAGSTYNEQFF.

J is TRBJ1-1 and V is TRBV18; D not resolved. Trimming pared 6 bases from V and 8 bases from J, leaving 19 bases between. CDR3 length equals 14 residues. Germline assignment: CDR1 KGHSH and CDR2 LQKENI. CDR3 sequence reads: CASSIRANVEEAFF. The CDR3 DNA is TGTGCCAGCTCGATCCGAGCGAATGTTGAGGAAGCTTTCTTT.

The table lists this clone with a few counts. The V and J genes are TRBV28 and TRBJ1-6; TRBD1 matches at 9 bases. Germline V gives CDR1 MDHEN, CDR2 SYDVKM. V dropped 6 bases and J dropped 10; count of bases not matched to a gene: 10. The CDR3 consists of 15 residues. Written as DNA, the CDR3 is TGTGCCAGCAGAGCCGGACAGGGGACAATCTCACCCCTCCACTTT. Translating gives CASRAGQGTISPLHF.

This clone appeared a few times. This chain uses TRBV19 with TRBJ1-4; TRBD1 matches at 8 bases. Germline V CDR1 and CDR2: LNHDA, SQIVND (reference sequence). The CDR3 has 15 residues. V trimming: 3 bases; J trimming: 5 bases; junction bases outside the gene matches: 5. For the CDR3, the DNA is TGTGCCAGTAGTATCGCCAGGGGGCGGAATGAAAAACTGTTTTTT. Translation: CASSIARGRNEKLFF.

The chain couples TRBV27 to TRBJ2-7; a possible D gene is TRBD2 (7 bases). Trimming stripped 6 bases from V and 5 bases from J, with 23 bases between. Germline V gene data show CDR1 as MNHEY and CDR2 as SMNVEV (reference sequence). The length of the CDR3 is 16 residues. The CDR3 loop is CASRAWGAGEGNEQYF. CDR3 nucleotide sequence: TGTGCCAGCAGGGCATGGGGTGCAGGGGAGGGTAACGAGCAGTACTTC.

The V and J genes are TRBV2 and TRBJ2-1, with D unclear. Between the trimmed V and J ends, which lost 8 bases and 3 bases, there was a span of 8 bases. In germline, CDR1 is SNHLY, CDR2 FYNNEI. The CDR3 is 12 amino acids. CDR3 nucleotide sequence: TGTGCCAGCGAGAATAGCTACAATGAGCAGTTCTTC. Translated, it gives CASENSYNEQFF.

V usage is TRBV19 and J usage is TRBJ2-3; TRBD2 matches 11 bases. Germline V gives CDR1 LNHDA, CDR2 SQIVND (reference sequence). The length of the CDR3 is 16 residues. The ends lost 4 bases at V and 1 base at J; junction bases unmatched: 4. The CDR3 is CASSTLAGGRTDTQYF. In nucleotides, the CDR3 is TGTGCCAGTAGTACTCTAGCGGGGGGCCGCACAGATACGCAGTATTTT.

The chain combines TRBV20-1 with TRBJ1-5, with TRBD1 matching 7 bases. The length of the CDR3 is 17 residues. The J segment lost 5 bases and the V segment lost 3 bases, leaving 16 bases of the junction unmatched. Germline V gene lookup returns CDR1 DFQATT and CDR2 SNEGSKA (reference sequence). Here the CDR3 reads CSASSMRWQGEHQPQHF. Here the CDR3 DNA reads TGCAGTGCTAGTAGCATGAGGTGGCAGGGGGAGCATCAGCCCCAGCATTTT.